Only a few counts were recorded for the clone carrying this T cell receptor beta chain. Its specificity is unknown. CDR3 length equals 12 residues. Deletions cut 3 bases from V and 4 bases from J, with 7 bases between. Germline V gives CDR1 MDHEN, CDR2 SYDVKM. TCRdb ran MiXCR on the multiplex PCR reads and lists one entry per CDR3 protein. Counted here are 200,000 to 300,000 distinct CDR3 sequences, under 35% occurring once; the ten biggest clones make up about 1%. The sample comes from a study of breast tumors, draining lymph nodes, adjacent tissues. General study findings and limits: Tumor T cell lymph node origin was a supported hypothesis, not proven. Findings are consistent with lymph node origin and intratumoral expansion of most tumor T cells. Tumor repertoires ranked between lymph nodes and nontumor tissue in diversity, with V and J gene preferences.

The lymph nodes were axillary draining lymph nodes from breast cancer patients. The sequence derives from a female donor with breast cancer. Some clones in this sample may be carry-over from other donors' samples. J is TRBJ2-7 and V is TRBV28; no definite D call. Sequencing was performed on axillary lymph node tissue. CDR3 residues: CASSFRRYEQYF. The CDR3 region has the DNA TGTGCCAGCAGTTTTAGACGATACGAGCAGTACTTC.